Listed below are T cell receptor beta chains from one sample, sequenced in a study of T-cell memory formation after mild COVID-19. A single record per CDR3 protein comes from TCRdb applying MiXCR to the 5' RACE reads. This table holds 280,000 or so distinct CDR3 sequences, 18% found once. Sequencing input: PBMCs or a T cell subset sorted from them (not recorded which). The receptors derive from a man in his late teens or twenties who had mild COVID-19 (a few samples of this study predate the infection). Cell type and time point are not known. Each CDR3 is given with its conserved first and last residue. The order of the fields is V gene, J gene, clone size, D gene, CDR3 DNA, CDR3 protein. The D gene is left open where the match is weak. The size entry is marked missing in some rows and otherwise reads once, few, many or a size class.

TRBV12-3/TRBV12-4	TRBJ2-1	few	.	TGTGCCAGCAGTGTGGGAAGTTACAATGAGCAGTTCTTC	CASSVGSYNEQFF
TRBV20-1	TRBJ2-1	many	TRBD2	TGCAGTGCTAGAGATTCGGCGGGAGCCTACAATGAGCAGTTCTTC	CSARDSAGAYNEQFF
TRBV3-1	TRBJ1-2	.	.	TGTGCCAGCGCGAACCGAGGGAGTGGCTACACCTTC	CASANRGSGYTF
TRBV7-8	TRBJ2-1	.	.	TGTGCCAGCAGCTCCCTTCTGACGGGGACCTACAATGAGCAGTTCTTC	CASSSLLTGTYNEQFF
TRBV27	TRBJ2-2	few	.	TGTGCCAGCAGTTTATATAACTTCGGGGAGCTGTTTTTT	CASSLYNFGELFF
TRBV7-2	TRBJ1-2	.	TRBD1	TGTGCCAGCAGCTTTAGACAGGGCTTGGGATTGGGGTATGGCTACACCTTC	CASSFRQGLGLGYGYTF
TRBV5-1	TRBJ2-5	.	TRBD2	TGCGCCAGCAGCTCCGGCCCAGCGGGGGGTCAAGAGACCCAGTACTTC	CASSSGPAGGQETQYF
TRBV20-1	TRBJ2-3	.	TRBD2	TGCAGTGCTCGGGACTACCCAGATACGCAGTATTTT	CSARDYPDTQYF
TRBV7-2	TRBJ2-7	.	TRBD2	TGTGCCAGCAGCGCGATAGCGGGGGGTGGGACCTACGAGCAGTACTTC	CASSAIAGGGTYEQYF
TRBV12-3/TRBV12-4	TRBJ2-1	few	TRBD2	TGTGCCAGCAGTTTAGCGAGGACTAGCGGGGGGCGGAATGAGCAGTTCTTC	CASSLARTSGGRNEQFF
TRBV29-1	TRBJ2-1	.	.	TGCAGCGCTCCTCGGACTGCCTTGGGTGAGCAGTTCTTC	CSAPRTALGEQFF
TRBV7-2	TRBJ1-2	.	.	TGTGACAGCAGCCTGGGCACGGGGTATGGCTACACCTTC	CDSSLGTGYGYTF